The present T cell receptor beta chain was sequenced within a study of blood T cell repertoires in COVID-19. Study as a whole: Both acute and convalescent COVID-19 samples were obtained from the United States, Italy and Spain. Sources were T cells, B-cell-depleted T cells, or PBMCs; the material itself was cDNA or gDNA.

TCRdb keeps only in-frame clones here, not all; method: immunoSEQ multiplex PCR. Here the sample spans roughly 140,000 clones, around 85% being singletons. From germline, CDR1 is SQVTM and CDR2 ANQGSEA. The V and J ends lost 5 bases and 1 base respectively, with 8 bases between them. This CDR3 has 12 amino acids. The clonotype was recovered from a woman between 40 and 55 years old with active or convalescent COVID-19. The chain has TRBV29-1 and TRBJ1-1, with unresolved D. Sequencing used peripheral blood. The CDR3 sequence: CSVHRWNTEAFF. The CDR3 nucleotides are TGCAGCGTTCACCGGTGGAACACTGAAGCTTTCTTT.